This entry is about one T cell receptor beta chain. Its antigen is unknown. The record has no base qualities; no much larger clone is one base away. Each collaborating institution followed its own protocols to collect whole blood in K2EDTA tubes. Collaborator samples were shipped for TCRbeta analysis as frozen whole blood, isolated PBMCs, or DNA extracted from either sample type. TCRbeta CDR3 regions were amplified from genomic DNA using the immunoSEQ Assay, a bias-controlled multiplex PCR. The published analysis was carried out like this. The number of nucleated cells in each sample was estimated from the amplification of reference gene primers within the assay. Sequence reads were collapsed and filtered to measure the absolute abundance of every unique TCRbeta CDR3 rearrangement. For each sample, productive Simpson clonality was calculated by taking the square root of Simpson's diversity index across productive rearrangements. Entries here come from immuneACCESS through TCRdb and include only in-frame sequences with V and J called. Some clones fail to appear in such tables; in the studies checked, an unresolved V gene covers under half of the shortfall, and the cause of the remainder is unknown. V and J calls and clone size are those listed in that table; D and trimming were worked out from the DNA. The sample table records fewer than 60,000 clones; about 83% of these occur just once. Together, the top ten hold about 14% of the sample.

This entry comes from a study of blood T cell repertoires in COVID-19 (dated by TCRdb to the early 2020s). Looking at the study overall: Samples covering the acute and convalescent phases of COVID-19 were provided by collaborators in the United States, Italy and Spain. Deeply sampled blood TCRbeta repertoires from subjects exposed to, actively infected with, or recovered from COVID-19 were included in the dataset. Nearly every sample came with metadata listing a de-identified subject ID, COVID-19 status, age in years and sex. Samples were obtained from the ongoing ImmuneRACE study (first 160 participants) and from some 1,300 subjects provided by 6 global collaborators. Where available, HLA class I and class II types were taken from metadata supplied by the sample provider and were not determined by assay-based typing. The repertoires were released in a freely available public database meant as a resource for research on the immune response to SARS-CoV-2. The prospective study material was composed of cDNA or gDNA derived from T cells, B-cell-depleted T cells, or PBMCs. What the study reported, not specific to this receptor: The amount of clinical and demographic metadata varied by source and participant and was provided uncurated.

This receptor was obtained from a human donor in a cohort sampled during active COVID-19. Sequencing was carried out using peripheral blood.

The CDR3 protein is CASSEEGQGNYGYTF. Here is the DNA: TGTGCCAGCAGTGAAGAGGGACAGGGGAACTATGGCTACACCTTC. This receptor chain uses TRBV6-1 and TRBJ1-2; 10 of the junction bases match TRBD1. Its CDR3 holds 15 amino acids, cysteine through phenylalanine. Left in the record is the CDR3 DNA by itself, 45 bases read in frame from the first base. Compared with germline, V lacks 1 base and J lacks 2 bases; bases without a gene match: 1. As encoded in the germline V gene, CDR1 is MNHNS while CDR2 is SASEGT.